The present entry profiles one TCR beta chain with its context. Distinct nucleotide sequences in the sample also encode this CDR3. The V and J ends lost 1 base and 10 bases respectively, with 7 bases between them. The germline V gene has CDR1 SEHNR and CDR2 FQNEAQ (reference sequence). This CDR3 has 11 residues. Method: immunoSEQ multiplex PCR; TCRdb's copy keeps in-frame clones and lacks some. Of 850,000 to 1,200,000 clones detected, 70% to 80% appear once; the ten largest clones hold around 1.5%. This sample was taken from a study of shared clonotypes between healthy human individuals. The TCR originated in a young man in good health. V usage is TRBV7-9 and J usage is TRBJ1-1; D unclear. Material for sequencing was memory CD4+ T cells sorted from blood. Noted subset: CD45RA-negative fraction. CDR3 bases: TGTGCCAGCAGCTTAGGGACGGGAGCTTTCTTT. Amino acid sequence: CASSLGTGAFF.